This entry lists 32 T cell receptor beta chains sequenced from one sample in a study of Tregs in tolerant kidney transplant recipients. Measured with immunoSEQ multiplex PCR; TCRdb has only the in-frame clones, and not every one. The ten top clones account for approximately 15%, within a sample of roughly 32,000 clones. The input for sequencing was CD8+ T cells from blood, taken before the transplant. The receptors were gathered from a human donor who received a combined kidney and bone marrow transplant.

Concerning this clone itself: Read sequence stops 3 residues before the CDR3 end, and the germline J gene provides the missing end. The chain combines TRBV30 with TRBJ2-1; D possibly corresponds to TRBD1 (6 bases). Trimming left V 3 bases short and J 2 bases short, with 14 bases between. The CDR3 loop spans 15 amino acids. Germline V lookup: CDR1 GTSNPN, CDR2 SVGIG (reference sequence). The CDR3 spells CAWSEGVTTYNEQFF. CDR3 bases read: TGTGCCTGGAGCGAGGGGGTTACAACCTACAATGAG.

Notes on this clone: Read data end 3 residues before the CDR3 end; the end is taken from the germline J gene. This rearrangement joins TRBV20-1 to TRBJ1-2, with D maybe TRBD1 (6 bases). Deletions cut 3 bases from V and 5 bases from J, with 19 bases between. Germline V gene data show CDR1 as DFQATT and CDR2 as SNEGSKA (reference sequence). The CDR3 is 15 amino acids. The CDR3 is CSASGTWDTLYGYTF. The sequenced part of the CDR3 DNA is TGCAGTGCTAGCGGAACGTGGGACACCCTATATGGC.

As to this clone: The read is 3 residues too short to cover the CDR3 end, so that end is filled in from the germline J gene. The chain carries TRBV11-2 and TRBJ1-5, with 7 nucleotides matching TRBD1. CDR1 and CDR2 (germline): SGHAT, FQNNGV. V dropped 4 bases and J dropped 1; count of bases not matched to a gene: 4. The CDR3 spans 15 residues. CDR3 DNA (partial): TGTGCCAGCAGCTCTGGGGGACAGAGCAATCAGCCC. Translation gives CASSSGGQSNQP. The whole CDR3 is CASSSGGQSNQPQHF.

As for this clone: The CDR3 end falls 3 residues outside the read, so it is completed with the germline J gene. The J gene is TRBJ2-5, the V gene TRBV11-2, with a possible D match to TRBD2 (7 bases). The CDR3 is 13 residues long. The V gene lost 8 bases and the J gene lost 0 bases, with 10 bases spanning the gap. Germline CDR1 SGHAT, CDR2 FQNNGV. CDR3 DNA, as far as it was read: TGTGCCAGCCTAGGGGGGGACCAAGAGACC. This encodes CASLGGDQET. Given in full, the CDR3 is CASLGGDQETQYF.

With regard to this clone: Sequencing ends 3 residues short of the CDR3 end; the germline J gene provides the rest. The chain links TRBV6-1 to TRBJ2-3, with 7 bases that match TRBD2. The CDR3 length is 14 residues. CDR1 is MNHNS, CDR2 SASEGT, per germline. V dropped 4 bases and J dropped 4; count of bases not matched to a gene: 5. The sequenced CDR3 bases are TGTGCCAGCAGTGGACTAGCTTTCGCAGATACG. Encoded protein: CASSGLAFADT. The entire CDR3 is CASSGLAFADTQYF.

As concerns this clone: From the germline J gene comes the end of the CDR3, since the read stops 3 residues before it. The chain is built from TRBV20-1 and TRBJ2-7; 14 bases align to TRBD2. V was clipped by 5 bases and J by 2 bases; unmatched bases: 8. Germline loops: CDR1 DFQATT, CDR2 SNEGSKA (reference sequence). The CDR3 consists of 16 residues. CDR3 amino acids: CSAYPGTSGRTYEQYF. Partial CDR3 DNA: TGCAGTGCTTACCCCGGGACTAGCGGGAGAACCTACGAG.

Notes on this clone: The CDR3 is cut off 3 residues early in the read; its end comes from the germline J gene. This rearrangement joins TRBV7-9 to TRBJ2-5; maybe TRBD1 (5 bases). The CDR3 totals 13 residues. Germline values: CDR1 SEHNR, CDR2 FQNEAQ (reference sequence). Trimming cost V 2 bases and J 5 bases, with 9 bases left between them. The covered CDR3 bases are TGTGCCAGCAGCTTACCAGGGTGGGAGACC. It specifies CASSLPGWET. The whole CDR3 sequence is CASSLPGWETQYF. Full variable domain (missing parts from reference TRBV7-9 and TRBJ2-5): DTGVSQNPRHKITKRGQNVTFRCDPISEHNRLYWYRQTLGQGPEFLTYFQNEAQLEKSRLLSDRFSAERPKGSFSTLEIQRTEQGDSAMYLCASSLPGWETQYFGPGTRLLVL.

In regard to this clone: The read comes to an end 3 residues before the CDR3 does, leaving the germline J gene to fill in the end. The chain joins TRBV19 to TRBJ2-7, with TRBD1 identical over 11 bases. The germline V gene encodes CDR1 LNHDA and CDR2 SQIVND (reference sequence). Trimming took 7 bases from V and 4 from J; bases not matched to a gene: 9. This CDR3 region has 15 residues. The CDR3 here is CASTPGQGVGYEQYF. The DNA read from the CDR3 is TGTGCCAGTACCCCGGGACAGGGGGTGGGGTACGAG. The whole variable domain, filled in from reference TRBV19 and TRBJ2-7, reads DGGITQSPKYLFRKEGQNVTLSCEQNLNHDAMYWYRQDPGQGLRLIYYSQIVNDFQKGDIAEGYSVSREKKESFPLTVTSAQKNPTAFYLCASTPGQGVGYEQYFGPGTRLTVT.

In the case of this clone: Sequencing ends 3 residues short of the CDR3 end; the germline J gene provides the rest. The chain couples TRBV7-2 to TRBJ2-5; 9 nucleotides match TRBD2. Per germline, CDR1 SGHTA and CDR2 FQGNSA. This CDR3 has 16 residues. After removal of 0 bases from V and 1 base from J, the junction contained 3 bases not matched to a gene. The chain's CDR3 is CASSLALAGIQETQYF. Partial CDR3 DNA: TGTGCCAGCAGCTTAGCGCTAGCGGGGATCCAAGAGACC.

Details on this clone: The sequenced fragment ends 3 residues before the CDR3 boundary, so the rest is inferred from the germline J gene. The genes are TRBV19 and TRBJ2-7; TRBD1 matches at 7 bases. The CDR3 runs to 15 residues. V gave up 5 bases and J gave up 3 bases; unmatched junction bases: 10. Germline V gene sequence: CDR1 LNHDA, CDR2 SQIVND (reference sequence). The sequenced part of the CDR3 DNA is TGTGCCAGTAGTCCGTGGACAGGATCACTCTACGAG. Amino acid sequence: CASSPWTGSLYE. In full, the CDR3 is CASSPWTGSLYEQYF.

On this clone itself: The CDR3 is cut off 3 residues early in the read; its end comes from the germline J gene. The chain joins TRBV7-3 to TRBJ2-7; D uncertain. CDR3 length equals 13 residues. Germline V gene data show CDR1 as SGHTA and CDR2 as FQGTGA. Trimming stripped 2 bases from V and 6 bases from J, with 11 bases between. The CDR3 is CASSLVSGGEQYF. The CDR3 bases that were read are TGTGCCAGCAGCTTAGTTTCGGGTGGCGAG.

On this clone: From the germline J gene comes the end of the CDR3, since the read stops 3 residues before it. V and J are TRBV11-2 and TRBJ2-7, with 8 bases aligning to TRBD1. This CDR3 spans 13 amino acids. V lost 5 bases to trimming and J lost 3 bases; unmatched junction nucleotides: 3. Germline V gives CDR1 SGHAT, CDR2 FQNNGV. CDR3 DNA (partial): TGTGCCAGCAGCATTGGGACAGGCTACGAG. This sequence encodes CASSIGTGYE. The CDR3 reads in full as CASSIGTGYEQYF.

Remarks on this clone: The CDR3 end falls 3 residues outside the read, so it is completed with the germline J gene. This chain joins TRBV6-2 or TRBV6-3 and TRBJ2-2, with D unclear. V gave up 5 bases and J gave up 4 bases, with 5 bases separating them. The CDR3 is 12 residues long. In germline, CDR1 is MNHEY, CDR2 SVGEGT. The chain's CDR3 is CASSQGTGELFF. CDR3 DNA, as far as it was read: TGTGCCAGCAGTCAAGGCACCGGGGAG.

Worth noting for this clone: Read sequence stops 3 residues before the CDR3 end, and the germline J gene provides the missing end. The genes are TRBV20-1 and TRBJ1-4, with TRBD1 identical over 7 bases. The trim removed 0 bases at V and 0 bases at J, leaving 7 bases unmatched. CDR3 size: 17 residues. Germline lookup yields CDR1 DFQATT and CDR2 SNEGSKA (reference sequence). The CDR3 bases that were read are TGCAGTGCTAGAGATAGGGCCCAGGGGGCAACTAATGAAAAA. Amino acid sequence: CSARDRAQGATNEK. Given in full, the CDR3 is CSARDRAQGATNEKLFF.

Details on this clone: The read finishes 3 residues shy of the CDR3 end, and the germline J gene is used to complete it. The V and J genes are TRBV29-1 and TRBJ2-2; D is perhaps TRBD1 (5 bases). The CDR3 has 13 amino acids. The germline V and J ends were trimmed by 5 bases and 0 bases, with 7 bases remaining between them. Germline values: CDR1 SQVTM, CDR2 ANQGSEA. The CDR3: CSVRTPNTGELFF. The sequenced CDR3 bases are TGCAGCGTTCGGACACCGAACACCGGGGAG.

CDR3 DNA (partial): TGCAGTGCTAGAGGACTAGCGGGAGGGCCCGACGAG. This encodes CSARGLAGGPDE. The full CDR3 sequence reads CSARGLAGGPDEQYF. This chain joins TRBV20-1 and TRBJ2-7, with 14 bases matching TRBD2. From the germline J gene comes the end of the CDR3, since the read stops 3 residues before it. J was trimmed by 5 bases and V by 1 base; bases with no gene match: 4. CDR1 and CDR2 from the germline V gene are DFQATT and SNEGSKA (reference sequence). The CDR3 sequence is 15 residues long.

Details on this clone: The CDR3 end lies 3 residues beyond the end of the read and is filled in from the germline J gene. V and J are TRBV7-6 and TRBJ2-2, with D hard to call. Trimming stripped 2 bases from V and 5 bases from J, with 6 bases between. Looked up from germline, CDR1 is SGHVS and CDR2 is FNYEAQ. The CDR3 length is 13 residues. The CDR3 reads CASSLIGTGELFF. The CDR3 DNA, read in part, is TGTGCCAGCAGCTTAATCGGGACCGGGGAG.

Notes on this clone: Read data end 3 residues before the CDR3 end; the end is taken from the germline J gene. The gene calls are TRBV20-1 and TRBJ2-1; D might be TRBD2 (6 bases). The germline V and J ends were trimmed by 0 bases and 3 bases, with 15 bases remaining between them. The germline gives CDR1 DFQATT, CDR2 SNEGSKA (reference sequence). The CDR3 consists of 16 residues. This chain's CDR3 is CSARDRRGLDYNEQFF. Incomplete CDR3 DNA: TGCAGTGCTAGAGATCGTCGGGGACTGGACTACAATGAG.

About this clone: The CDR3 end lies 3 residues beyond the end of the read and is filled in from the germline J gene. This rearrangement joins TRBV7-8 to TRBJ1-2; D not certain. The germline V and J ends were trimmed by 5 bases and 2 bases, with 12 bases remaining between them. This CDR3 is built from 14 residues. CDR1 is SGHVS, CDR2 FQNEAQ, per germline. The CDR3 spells CASSPSVGNYGYTF. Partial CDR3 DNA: TGTGCCAGCAGCCCAAGCGTCGGCAACTATGGC.

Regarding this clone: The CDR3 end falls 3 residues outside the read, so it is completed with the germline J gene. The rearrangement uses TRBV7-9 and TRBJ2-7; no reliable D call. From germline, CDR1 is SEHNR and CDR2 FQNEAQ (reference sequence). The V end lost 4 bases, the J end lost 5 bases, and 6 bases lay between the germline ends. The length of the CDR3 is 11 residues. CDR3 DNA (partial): TGTGCCAGCAGCTCCCTTAACGAG. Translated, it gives CASSSLNE. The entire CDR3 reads CASSSLNEQYF. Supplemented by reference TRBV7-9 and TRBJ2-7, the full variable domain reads DTGVSQNPRHKITKRGQNVTFRCDPISEHNRLYWYRQTLGQGPEFLTYFQNEAQLEKSRLLSDRFSAERPKGSFSTLEIQRTEQGDSAMYLCASSSLNEQYFGPGTRLTVT.

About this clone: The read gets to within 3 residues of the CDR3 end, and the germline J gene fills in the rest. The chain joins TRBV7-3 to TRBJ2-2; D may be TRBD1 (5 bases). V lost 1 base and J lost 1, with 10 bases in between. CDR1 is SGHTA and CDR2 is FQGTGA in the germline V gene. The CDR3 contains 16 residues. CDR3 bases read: TGTGCCAGCAGCTTAAGGGCTAGGGGGAACACCGGGGAG. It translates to CASSLRARGNTGE. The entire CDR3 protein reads CASSLRARGNTGELFF.

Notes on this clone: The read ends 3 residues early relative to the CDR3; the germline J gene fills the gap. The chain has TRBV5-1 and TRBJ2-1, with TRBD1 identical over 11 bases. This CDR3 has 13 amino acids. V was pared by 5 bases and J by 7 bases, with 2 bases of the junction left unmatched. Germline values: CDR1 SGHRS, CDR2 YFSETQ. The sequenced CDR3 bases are TGCGCCAGCAGGGGGACAGGGGGGAATGAG. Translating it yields CASRGTGGNE. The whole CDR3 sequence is CASRGTGGNEQFF.

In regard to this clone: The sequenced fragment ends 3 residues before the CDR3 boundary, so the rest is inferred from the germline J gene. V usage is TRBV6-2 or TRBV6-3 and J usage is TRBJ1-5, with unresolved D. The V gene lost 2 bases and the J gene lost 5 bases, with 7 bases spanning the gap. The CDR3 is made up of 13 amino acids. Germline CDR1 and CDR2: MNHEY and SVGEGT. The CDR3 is CASSYGPDQPQHF. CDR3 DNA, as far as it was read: TGTGCCAGCAGTTACGGGCCAGATCAGCCC.

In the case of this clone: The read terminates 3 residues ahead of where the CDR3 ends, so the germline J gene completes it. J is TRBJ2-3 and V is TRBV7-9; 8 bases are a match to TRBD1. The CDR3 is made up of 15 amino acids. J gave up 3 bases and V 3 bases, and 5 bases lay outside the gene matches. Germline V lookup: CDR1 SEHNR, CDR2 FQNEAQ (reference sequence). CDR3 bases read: TGTGCCAGCAGCTTTACAGGGGGTGGGACAGATACG. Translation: CASSFTGGGTDT. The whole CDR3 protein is CASSFTGGGTDTQYF.

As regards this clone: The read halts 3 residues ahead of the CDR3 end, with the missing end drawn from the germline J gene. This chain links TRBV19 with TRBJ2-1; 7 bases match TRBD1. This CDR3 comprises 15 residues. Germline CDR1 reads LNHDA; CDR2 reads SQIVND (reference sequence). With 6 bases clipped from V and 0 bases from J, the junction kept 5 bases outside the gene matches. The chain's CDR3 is CASSLRGSSYNEQFF. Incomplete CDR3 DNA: TGTGCCAGTAGCCTCAGGGGGAGCTCCTACAATGAG.

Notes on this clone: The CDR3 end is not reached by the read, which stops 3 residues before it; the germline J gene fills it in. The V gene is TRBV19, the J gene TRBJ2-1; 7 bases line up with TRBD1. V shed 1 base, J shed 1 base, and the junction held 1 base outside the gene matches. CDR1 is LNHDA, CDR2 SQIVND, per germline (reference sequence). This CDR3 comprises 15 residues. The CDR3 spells CASSIGQGSYNEQFF. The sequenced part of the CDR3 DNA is TGTGCCAGTAGTATAGGACAGGGATCCTACAATGAG.

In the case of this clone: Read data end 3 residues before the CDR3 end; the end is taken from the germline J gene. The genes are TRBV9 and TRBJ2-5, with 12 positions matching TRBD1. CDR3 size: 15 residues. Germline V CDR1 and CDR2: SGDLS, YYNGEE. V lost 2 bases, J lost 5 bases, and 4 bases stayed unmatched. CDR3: CASSVGTGGVETQYF. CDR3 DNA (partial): TGTGCCAGCAGCGTCGGGACAGGGGGCGTGGAGACC.

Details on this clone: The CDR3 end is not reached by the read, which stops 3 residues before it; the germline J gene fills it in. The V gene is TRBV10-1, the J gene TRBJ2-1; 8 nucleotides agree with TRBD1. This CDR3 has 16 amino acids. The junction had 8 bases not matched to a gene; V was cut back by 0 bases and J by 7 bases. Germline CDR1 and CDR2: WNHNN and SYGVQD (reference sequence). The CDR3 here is CASSESARGRDNEQFF. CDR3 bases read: TGCGCCAGCAGTGAGTCTGCCAGGGGGCGCGATAATGAG.

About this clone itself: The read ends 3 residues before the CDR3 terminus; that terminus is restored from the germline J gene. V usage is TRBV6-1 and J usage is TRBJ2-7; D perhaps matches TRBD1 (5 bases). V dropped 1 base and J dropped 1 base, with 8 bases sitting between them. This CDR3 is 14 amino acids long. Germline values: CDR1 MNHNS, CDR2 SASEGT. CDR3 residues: CASSEGGWSYEQYF. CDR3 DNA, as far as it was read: TGTGCCAGCAGTGAAGGGGGCTGGTCCTACGAG.

CDR3 DNA (partial): TGCAGCGTTGATAACCCGGACAGATCACACTATGGC. Residues: CSVDNPDRSHYG. The entire CDR3 protein is CSVDNPDRSHYGYTF. V usage is TRBV29-1 and J usage is TRBJ1-2; tentative D call: TRBD1 (6 bases). The CDR3 end falls 3 residues outside the read, so it is completed with the germline J gene. This CDR3 is built from 15 residues. V was pared by 3 bases and J by 3 bases, with 17 bases between. Germline V lookup: CDR1 SQVTM, CDR2 ANQGSEA.

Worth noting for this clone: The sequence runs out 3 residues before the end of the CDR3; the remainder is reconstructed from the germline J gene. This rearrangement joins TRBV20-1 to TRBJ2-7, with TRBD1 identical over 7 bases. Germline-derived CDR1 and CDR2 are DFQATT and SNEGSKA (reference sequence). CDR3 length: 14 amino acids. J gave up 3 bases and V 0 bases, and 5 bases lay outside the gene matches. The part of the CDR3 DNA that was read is TGCAGTGCTAGAGATCTAGACAGGGTCTACGAG. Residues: CSARDLDRVYE. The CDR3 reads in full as CSARDLDRVYEQYF.

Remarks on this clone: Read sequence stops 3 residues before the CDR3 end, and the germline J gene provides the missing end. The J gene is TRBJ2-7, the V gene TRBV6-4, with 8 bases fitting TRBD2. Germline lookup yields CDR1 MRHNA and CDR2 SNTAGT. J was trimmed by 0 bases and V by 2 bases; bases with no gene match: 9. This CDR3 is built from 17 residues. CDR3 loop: CASSDNNREGSSYEQYF. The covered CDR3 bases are TGTGCCAGCAGTGACAATAACCGGGAGGGGAGCTCCTACGAG.